A selection of T cell receptor beta chains follows, all from one sample in a study of cytomegalovirus exposure and HLA in healthy donors. Clones were sequenced by immunoSEQ multiplex PCR, and TCRdb holds only the in-frame ones, with some missing. The sample shows fewer than 200,000 clones, about two thirds of them seen only once. The sample consisted of PBMCs. These receptor sequences come from a human donor in good health. The CDR3 runs from the conserved cysteine through the conserved F or W. The D gene is left open where the match is weak. Some rows have no size entry. The others give once, few or many, or a class for an expanded clone.

TRBV7-6	TRBJ1-4	-	-	CASSASGALFF	TGTGCCAGCAGCGCTAGTGGTGCACTGTTTTTT
TRBV10-3	TRBJ1-1	-	TRBD1	CATQRTGVGTEAFF	TGTGCCACTCAGCGGACAGGGGTGGGCACTGAAGCTTTCTTT
TRBV9	TRBJ2-3	-	TRBD1	CASNRGRLADTQYF	TGTGCCAGCAACAGGGGACGGCTTGCAGATACGCAGTATTTT
TRBV6-5	TRBJ1-1	-	TRBD1	CASSPRTGSEAFF	TGTGCCAGCAGTCCTCGGACAGGGTCTGAAGCTTTCTTT
TRBV9	TRBJ2-3	once	-	CASSVAWTNSDTQYF	TGTGCCAGCAGCGTAGCATGGACTAACTCAGATACGCAGTATTTT
TRBV4-1	TRBJ2-2	-	TRBD2	CASSHNSGTNTGELFF	TGCGCCAGCAGCCACAATAGCGGGACGAACACCGGGGAGCTGTTTTTT
TRBV10-1	TRBJ2-3	few	-	CASSEFGGGDTQYF	TGCGCCAGCAGTGAGTTTGGTGGCGGAGATACGCAGTATTTT
TRBV6-4	TRBJ2-3	few	TRBD2	CASSDPASGGRDTQYF	TGTGCCAGCAGTGACCCTGCGAGCGGGGGTAGAGATACGCAGTATTTT
TRBV6-6	TRBJ2-3	-	TRBD2	CASSRGGTDTQYF	TGTGCCAGCAGTCGCGGGGGGACAGATACGCAGTATTTT
TRBV15	TRBJ2-5	-	-	CATSRDRGEETQYF	TGTGCCACCAGCAGAGATAGGGGTGAAGAGACCCAGTACTTC
TRBV19	TRBJ1-5	few	-	CASSTDSPNQPQHF	TGTGCCAGTAGTACGGACAGCCCCAATCAGCCCCAGCATTTT
TRBV19	TRBJ2-2	once	-	CASSVDRNTGELFF	TGTGCCAGTAGTGTAGACAGGAACACCGGGGAGCTGTTTTTT
TRBV19	TRBJ1-5	few	TRBD1	CASSRDRGVQPQHF	TGTGCCAGTAGCAGGGACAGGGGCGTTCAGCCCCAGCATTTT
TRBV6-5	TRBJ1-2	-	-	CASSMGQTLYGYTF	TGTGCCAGCAGTATGGGGCAGACCCTCTATGGCTACACCTTC
TRBV4-1	TRBJ2-5	-	-	CASSQAPPLGGGWETQYF	TGCGCCAGCAGCCAAGCTCCTCCGTTAGGGGGGGGGTGGGAGACCCAGTACTTC
TRBV10-3	TRBJ1-1	-	TRBD1	CAISAGTGTTEAFF	TGTGCCATCAGCGCCGGGACAGGGACGACTGAAGCTTTCTTT
TRBV28	TRBJ1-2	-	TRBD1	CASSPPTGTGSMSGYTF	TGTGCCAGCAGTCCTCCGACCGGGACAGGCTCTATGAGTGGCTACACCTTC
TRBV6-5	TRBJ2-7	-	-	CASSRGAIGGGEQYF	TGTGCCAGCAGTCGCGGGGCCATCGGCGGTGGCGAGCAGTACTTC
TRBV7-2	TRBJ1-5	-	-	CASSLGGGGNQPQHF	TGTGCCAGCAGCTTGGGGGGAGGGGGGAATCAGCCCCAGCATTTT
TRBV6-1	TRBJ2-1	-	-	CASSESRANEQFF	TGTGCCAGCAGTGAATCCAGGGCCAATGAGCAGTTCTTC
TRBV6-5	TRBJ1-2	-	TRBD1	CASSRDRVNYGYTF	TGTGCCAGCAGTAGGGACAGGGTGAACTATGGCTACACCTTC
TRBV2	TRBJ2-5	-	TRBD1	CASRRDRGGMETQYF	TGTGCCAGCAGAAGGGACAGGGGGGGGATGGAGACCCAGTACTTC
TRBV5-4	TRBJ2-5	-	TRBD2	CASSFDSDPSGGRETQYF	TGTGCCAGCAGCTTCGATTCAGACCCTAGCGGGGGTAGGGAGACCCAGTACTTC
TRBV27	TRBJ1-6	-	-	CASRPAGVSYNSPLHF	TGTGCCAGCAGACCTGCGGGGGTAAGCTATAATTCACCCCTCCACTTT
TRBV5-1	TRBJ1-5	-	-	CASSFGGDQPQHF	TGCGCCAGCAGCTTTGGGGGGGATCAGCCCCAGCATTTT
TRBV6-5	TRBJ2-5	-	-	CASSYFSVHPETQYF	TGTGCCAGCAGTTACTTCAGCGTACATCCGGAGACCCAGTACTTC
TRBV11-2	TRBJ2-7	-	-	CASSLNVLEQYF	TGTGCCAGCAGCTTAAATGTCCTCGAGCAGTACTTC
TRBV5-1	TRBJ2-3	-	-	CASRARAGMTDTQYF	TGCGCCAGCAGAGCTAGGGCAGGGATGACAGATACGCAGTATTTT
TRBV19	TRBJ1-4	few	TRBD1	CASRPPGQGNEKLFF	TGTGCCAGTAGACCCCCGGGACAGGGTAATGAAAAACTGTTTTTT